This T cell receptor (beta chain) emerged from a study of blood T cell repertoires in COVID-19. The wider study: Whether acute or convalescent, the COVID-19 samples came from the United States, Italy and Spain. Sources were T cells, B-cell-depleted T cells, or PBMCs; the material itself was cDNA or gDNA.

Sequenced by immunoSEQ multiplex PCR; TCRdb stores in-frame clones only, minus some. The sample lists about 240,000 clones, about 91% seen once, with just over 2.5% in the top ten. Researchers sorted participants into cohorts using their self-reported clinical history. The germline V and J ends were trimmed by 5 bases and 2 bases, with 20 bases remaining between them. The CDR3 is 17 amino acids. Germline lookup yields CDR1 SNHLY and CDR2 FYNNEI. The TCR was taken from a woman aged 25 to 45 with acute COVID-19. The sample taken for sequencing was PBMCs or T cells enriched from blood (not recorded which). This chain joins TRBV2 and TRBJ2-3; D perhaps matches TRBD1 (5 bases). CDR3 DNA: TGTGCCAGCAGTCAGGGATTCCACCGAACCTCCACAGATACGCAGTATTTT. This encodes CASSQGFHRTSTDTQYF.